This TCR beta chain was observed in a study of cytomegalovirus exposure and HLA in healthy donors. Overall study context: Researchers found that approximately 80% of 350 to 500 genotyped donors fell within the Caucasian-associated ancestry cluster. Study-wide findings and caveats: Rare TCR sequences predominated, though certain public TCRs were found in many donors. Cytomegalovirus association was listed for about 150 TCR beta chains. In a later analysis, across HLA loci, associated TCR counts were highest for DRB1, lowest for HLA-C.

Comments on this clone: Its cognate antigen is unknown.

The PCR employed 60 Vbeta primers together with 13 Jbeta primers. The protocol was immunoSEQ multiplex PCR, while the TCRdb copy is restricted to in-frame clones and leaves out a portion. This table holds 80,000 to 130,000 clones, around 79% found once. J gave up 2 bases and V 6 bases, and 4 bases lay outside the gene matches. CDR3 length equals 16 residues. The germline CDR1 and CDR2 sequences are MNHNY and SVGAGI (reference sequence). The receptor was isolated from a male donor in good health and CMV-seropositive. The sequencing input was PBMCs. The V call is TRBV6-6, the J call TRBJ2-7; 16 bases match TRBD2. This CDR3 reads CASRPGLAGGPYEQYF. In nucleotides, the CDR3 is TGTGCCAGCAGGCCGGGACTAGCGGGGGGGCCCTACGAGCAGTACTTC.